A single sample gave rise to the 6 T cell receptor beta chains below, sequenced in a study of metastatic and nonmetastatic thyroid tumors. Using MiXCR, TCRdb reanalyzed the PCR reads. This table has 33,000 or so clones, about 21% appearing once. Prior to thyroid surgery, none of the patients had received any treatment. The sequencing input was blood. The source is a female donor with papillary thyroid cancer or a benign thyroid nodule (not recorded which). Some clones in this sample may be carry-over from other donors' samples.

A few counts support this clone. The V and J genes are TRBV6-1 and TRBJ1-5; D remains ambiguous. The CDR3 extends over 15 amino acids. Germline-derived CDR1 and CDR2 are MNHNS and SASEGT. V lost 1 base and J lost 3, with 10 bases in between. Here the CDR3 reads CASSEGLGLNQPQHF. CDR3 nucleotide sequence: TGTGCCAGCAGTGAAGGTCTGGGCCTCAATCAGCCCCAGCATTTT.

This clone has a count of ten or more. The chain uses TRBV4-3 and TRBJ1-4, with D possibly being TRBD1 (6 bases). This CDR3 is built from 15 residues. Germline loops: CDR1 LGHNA, CDR2 YSLEER. Trimming stripped 3 bases from V and 7 bases from J, with 15 bases between. The CDR3 loop reads CASSQGRGEGEKLFF. The CDR3 coding sequence is TGCGCCAGCAGCCAGGGCAGGGGAGAGGGTGAAAAACTGTTTTTT.

This clone has a count of ten or more. The chain uses TRBV2 and TRBJ1-5, with unresolved D. The CDR3 runs to 12 residues. Germline CDR1 SNHLY, CDR2 FYNNEI. Trimming cost V 7 bases and J 11 bases, with 15 bases left between them. CDR3 region: CASTGHGEAQHF. The CDR3 nucleotides are TGTGCCAGCACAGGCCACGGCGAAGCCCAGCATTTT.

Relative to its sample, this clone is medium-sized. J is TRBJ1-6 and V is TRBV6-1; D is ambiguous. The CDR3 has 13 amino acids. The germline gives CDR1 MNHNS, CDR2 SASEGT. Trimming removed 4 bases from V and 6 bases from J, with 7 bases in between. CDR3 residues: CASSGTRNSPLHF. The CDR3, as DNA: TGTGCCAGCAGTGGGACTCGTAATTCACCCCTCCACTTT.

This clone appeared a few times. This sequence joins TRBV30 and TRBJ1-6, with D possibly being TRBD1 (5 bases). V was shortened by 2 bases and J by 9 bases, with 14 bases between the two germline ends. CDR1 is GTSNPN and CDR2 is SVGIG in the germline V gene (reference sequence). The CDR3 covers 14 residues. CDR3 coding DNA: TGTGCCTGGAGTATGGAGGGGAGGGGTTCACCCCTCCACTTT. Residues: CAWSMEGRGSPLHF.

This clone is judged medium-sized. V and J are TRBV6-1 and TRBJ1-1; D unresolved. CDR3 size: 15 residues. The V end was cut by 6 bases, the J end by 0 bases, with 14 bases between. Looked up from germline, CDR1 is MNHNS and CDR2 is SASEGT. CDR3 residues: CASSSPGRMNTEAFF. CDR3 sequence (DNA): TGTGCCAGCAGCTCCCCTGGCCGTATGAACACTGAAGCTTTCTTT.